Each of the 29 T cell receptor beta chains below was sequenced from the same sample in a study of T cell changes during pregnancy in multiple sclerosis. This table comes from immunoSEQ multiplex PCR, and its TCRdb copy is limited to in-frame clones, with some not included. Here the sample spans 50,000 to 75,000 clones, about nine tenths being singletons. The sequencing used peripheral blood, collected after pregnancy. These receptors came from a female donor in good health, enrolled as a control in a pregnancy study.

The gene calls are TRBV18 and TRBJ1-4, with D possibly matching TRBD1 (6 bases). This CDR3 region has 15 residues. Trimming left V 4 bases short and J 7 bases short, with 16 bases between. CDR1 is KGHSH, CDR2 LQKENI, per germline. CDR3 nucleotides: TGTGCCAGCTCACTTGCAGGGGTTTCGGGTGAAAAACTGTTTTTT. Protein product: CASSLAGVSGEKLFF.

The V gene is TRBV6-9, the J gene TRBJ1-1, with 8 nucleotides matching TRBD1. With 6 bases clipped from V and 1 base from J, the junction kept 1 base outside the gene matches. From germline, CDR1 is MNHGY and CDR2 SVAAGI. CDR3 length: 13 amino acids. The CDR3 sequence is CASSRGPNTEAFF. As DNA, the CDR3 is TGTGCCAGCAGCAGGGGGCCGAACACTGAAGCTTTCTTT.

The CDR3 reads CASRMSRVNEKLFF. CDR3 DNA sequence: TGTGCCAGCAGGATGTCCAGGGTTAATGAAAAACTGTTTTTT. V usage is TRBV6-5 and J usage is TRBJ1-4; tentatively, D is TRBD1 (5 bases). The germline V and J ends were trimmed by 6 bases and 4 bases, with 12 bases remaining between them. CDR1 MNHEY and CDR2 SVGAGI come from the germline V gene. The CDR3 has 14 residues.

The chain employs TRBV11-2 and TRBJ2-7, with TRBD2 as a possible D gene (6 bases). The V end lost 4 bases, the J end lost 4 bases, and 11 bases lay between the germline ends. The CDR3 sequence is 13 residues long. CDR1 and CDR2 from the germline V gene are SGHAT and FQNNGV. The chain's CDR3 is CASSSGGLYEQYF. The DNA for the CDR3 is TGTGCCAGCAGCTCCGGGGGTTTGTACGAGCAGTACTTC. Together with reference TRBV11-2 and TRBJ2-7, the CDR3 gives the full variable domain: EAGVAQSPRYKIIEKRQSVAFWCNPISGHATLYWYQQILGQGPKLLIQFQNNGVVDDSQLPKDRFSAERLKGVDSTLKIQPAKLEDSAVYLCASSSGGLYEQYFGPGTRLTVT.

The rearrangement joins TRBV6-4 to TRBJ2-3, with 14 bases that match TRBD2. Germline V CDR1 and CDR2: MRHNA, SNTAGT. The CDR3 is made up of 15 amino acids. The V and J ends lost 6 bases and 4 bases, in that order; junction bases with no gene match: 3. This chain's CDR3 is CASSPTSGGADTQYF. The CDR3, as DNA: TGTGCCAGCAGCCCGACTAGCGGGGGGGCAGATACGCAGTATTTT.

The chain joins TRBV27 to TRBJ1-2; the D is unclear. Germline lookup yields CDR1 MNHEY and CDR2 SMNVEV (reference sequence). The V end was cut by 5 bases, the J end by 2 bases, with 15 bases between. This CDR3 comprises 15 residues. CDR3 in DNA: TGTGCCAGCAGTCCCTCCGAGTCGGTAAACTATGGCTACACCTTC. Its protein product is CASSPSESVNYGYTF.

This chain uses TRBV25-1 with TRBJ2-7, with D possibly matching TRBD1 (6 bases). Germline loops: CDR1 MGHDK, CDR2 SYGVNS. The germline V and J ends were trimmed by 3 bases and 0 bases, with 9 bases remaining between them. This CDR3 comprises 14 residues. The CDR3 protein is CASSDRDISYEQYF. The CDR3 bases are TGTGCCAGCAGTGATCGGGACATCTCCTACGAGCAGTACTTC.

The rearrangement joins TRBV2 to TRBJ2-5; D not certain. V was pared by 4 bases and J by 2 bases, with 8 bases between. Looked up from germline, CDR1 is SNHLY and CDR2 is FYNNEI. The length of the CDR3 is 13 residues. DNA for the CDR3: TGTGCCAGCAGTGTCTCGGTTCAAGAGACCCAGTACTTC. As protein: CASSVSVQETQYF. Full variable domain (outside the CDR3, taken from reference TRBV2 and TRBJ2-5): EPEVTQTPSHQVTQMGQEVILRCVPISNHLYFYWYRQILGQKVEFLVSFYNNEISEKSEIFDDQFSVERPDGSNFTLKIRSTKLEDSAMYFCASSVSVQETQYFGPGTRLLVL.

The chain couples TRBV7-2 to TRBJ2-3; tentative D call: TRBD2 (5 bases). Per germline, CDR1 SGHTA and CDR2 FQGNSA. The CDR3 has 13 amino acids. The V gene lost 3 bases and the J gene lost 5 bases, with 9 bases spanning the gap. This CDR3 is CASSFSGQDTQYF. DNA of the CDR3: TGTGCCAGCAGCTTCAGCGGTCAAGATACGCAGTATTTT.

This chain links TRBV11-1 with TRBJ2-3, with 7 bases identical to TRBD2. The J segment lost 2 bases and the V segment lost 5 bases, leaving 7 bases of the junction unmatched. This CDR3 has 15 amino acids. Germline V gene lookup returns CDR1 SGHAT and CDR2 FQDESV (reference sequence). The CDR3 DNA reads TGTGCCAGCAGCCGAATCGGACTAGACACAGATACGCAGTATTTT. Translation: CASSRIGLDTDTQYF.

The V call is TRBV7-8, the J call TRBJ2-7; a possible D gene is TRBD2 (6 bases). Germline V gene lookup returns CDR1 SGHVS and CDR2 FQNEAQ. V was pared by 7 bases and J by 0 bases, with 13 bases between. The CDR3 loop spans 14 amino acids. CDR3 coding DNA: TGTGCCAGCATAAGCGGGCGCAGCTCCTACGAGCAGTACTTC. This codes for CASISGRSSYEQYF.

The chain combines TRBV6-5 with TRBJ1-2; D gene unclear. In germline, CDR1 is MNHEY, CDR2 SVGAGI. The CDR3 length is 13 residues. V lost 2 bases, J lost 7 bases, and 11 bases lay in between. CDR3 coding DNA: TGTGCCAGCAGTTACAATAGGCGGCTTGGCTACACCTTC. As protein: CASSYNRRLGYTF.

This chain joins TRBV7-9 and TRBJ1-2, with 8 bases identical to TRBD1. Germline CDR1 is SEHNR and CDR2 is FQNEAQ (reference sequence). The CDR3 is made up of 15 amino acids. Losses at the gene ends were 5 bases for V and 7 bases for J; bases not matched to a gene: 12. CDR3 nucleotides: TGTGCCAGCAGCCCACCGGGACAGGTACTTCTTGGCTACACCTTC. Its protein product is CASSPPGQVLLGYTF.

This rearrangement joins TRBV30 to TRBJ2-7; D call uncertain. V shed 3 bases and J shed 3 bases, with 6 bases lying between them. CDR3 length equals 11 residues. Germline loops: CDR1 GTSNPN, CDR2 SVGIG (reference sequence). The CDR3, as DNA: TGTGCCTGGAGAGACAACTACGAGCAGTACTTC. This translates into CAWRDNYEQYF.

The rearrangement joins TRBV6-4 to TRBJ2-7; D is possibly TRBD1 (6 bases). Germline CDR1 reads MRHNA; CDR2 reads SNTAGT. The CDR3 spans 15 residues. V was cut by 0 bases and J by 6 bases, with 15 bases left in between. DNA for the CDR3: TGTGCCAGCAGTGACTCTGGGGGCGAAGTGGGCGAGCAGTACTTC. Protein: CASSDSGGEVGEQYF.

This clone has only a few counts. The chain carries TRBV7-2 and TRBJ2-7; a possible D gene is TRBD1 (5 bases). Germline CDR1 SGHTA, CDR2 FQGNSA. CDR3 length: 14 residues. Trimming shortened V by 4 bases and J by 3 bases, and 13 bases separated the two germline ends. CDR3: CASSSGTGNYEQYF. CDR3 nucleotides: TGTGCCAGCAGCTCTGGAACAGGAAACTACGAGCAGTACTTC.

The J gene is TRBJ1-1, the V gene TRBV11-1; no clear D. In germline, CDR1 is SGHAT, CDR2 FQDESV (reference sequence). The CDR3 runs 13 residues. The V and J ends lost 5 bases and 3 bases respectively, with 10 bases between them. CDR3 nucleotide sequence: TGTGCCAGCAGCCCTCGACGGGACACTGAAGCTTTCTTT. Translating gives CASSPRRDTEAFF. The whole variable domain, remainder taken from reference TRBV11-1 and TRBJ1-1, is EAEVAQSPRYKITEKSQAVAFWCDPISGHATLYWYRQILGQGPELLVQFQDESVVDDSQLPKDRFSAERLKGVDSTLKIQPAELGDSAMYLCASSPRRDTEAFFGQGTRLTVV.

This chain connects TRBV10-3 to TRBJ2-1; the match to TRBD1 covers 11 bases. V was pared by 3 bases and J by 6 bases, with 16 bases of the junction left unmatched. CDR1 and CDR2 from the germline V gene are ENHRY and SYGVKD. The CDR3 has 19 amino acids. CDR3 coding DNA: TGTGCCATCAGTGATACTTCCAGTGGACGGACAGGGGGCTTCAATGAGCAGTTCTTC. Translating it yields CAISDTSSGRTGGFNEQFF.

As to this clone: Compared with germline, one end of the junction differs, possibly owing to a read error. The genes are TRBV27 and TRBJ2-1; a weak D match, TRBD1 (6 bases). The CDR3 extends over 17 amino acids. Germline V gene lookup returns CDR1 MNHEY and CDR2 SMNVEV (reference sequence). For the CDR3, the DNA is TGTGCCAGCAGTTTTACATCCAACAGGGACCACGGTTCGAGAAGTCTCTTC. It is translated as CASSFTSNRDHGSRSLF.

This clone occurred once. J is TRBJ2-5 and V is TRBV20-1; tentative D call: TRBD2 (5 bases). Germline-derived CDR1 and CDR2 are DFQATT and SNEGSKA (reference sequence). Trimming removed 5 bases from V and 5 bases from J, with 9 bases in between. The CDR3 is 11 amino acids. In DNA, the CDR3 is TGCAGTGCTCCGGGCGGGGAGACCCAGTACTTC. Its protein product is CSAPGGETQYF.

J is TRBJ2-7 and V is TRBV11-3; TRBD1 aligns across 7 bases. This CDR3 has 14 amino acids. Germline V gene sequence: CDR1 SGHNT, CDR2 YENEEA. V lost 3 bases to trimming and J lost 3 bases; unmatched junction nucleotides: 5. The CDR3 DNA follows: TGTGCCAGCAGCTTTGGGGGACAGATCTACGAGCAGTACTTC. Translation gives CASSFGGQIYEQYF.

The V and J genes are TRBV14 and TRBJ1-1; D may be TRBD1 (5 bases). Germline V gene sequence: CDR1 SGHDN, CDR2 FVKESK. This CDR3 region has 16 residues. Trimming left V 2 bases short and J 5 bases short, with 18 bases between. CDR3 amino acids: CASSQISTTVRTEAFF. The CDR3 region has the DNA TGTGCCAGCAGCCAAATCTCGACGACAGTCAGAACTGAAGCTTTCTTT.

The chain joins TRBV25-1 to TRBJ1-3, with 8 bases aligning to TRBD1. Germline CDR1 is MGHDK and CDR2 is SYGVNS. The CDR3 sequence is 15 residues long. V lost 11 bases to trimming and J lost 0 bases; unmatched junction nucleotides: 9. The CDR3 sequence is CAPKDRVNSGNTIYF. CDR3 DNA: TGTGCCCCCAAGGACAGGGTCAACTCTGGAAACACCATATATTTT.

A single count supports this clone. This chain joins TRBV11-3 and TRBJ2-5; the D is unclear. The CDR3 consists of 12 residues. Trimming left V 7 bases short and J 5 bases short, with 11 bases between. The V gene's germline CDR1 is SGHNT and CDR2 YENEEA. The CDR3 region has the DNA TGTGCCAGCACCCCGGGTGGGGAGACCCAGTACTTC. This translates into CASTPGGETQYF.

This clone occurred once. The V and J genes are TRBV4-2 and TRBJ2-3; TRBD2 aligns across 12 bases. Germline lookup yields CDR1 LGHNA and CDR2 YNFKEQ. Trimming removed 2 bases from V and 4 bases from J; junction bases left unmatched: 16. The CDR3 totals 20 residues. CDR3 region: CASSQLRTSGDLRLADTQYF. CDR3 DNA: TGTGCCAGCAGCCAACTTAGGACTAGCGGGGACTTGAGGCTGGCAGATACGCAGTATTTT.

The chain carries TRBV27 and TRBJ1-4; the D is unclear. V was cut by 3 bases and J by 8 bases, with 7 bases left in between. Germline CDR1 is MNHEY and CDR2 is SMNVEV (reference sequence). This CDR3 spans 12 amino acids. The CDR3 protein is CASSLPGEKLFF. Here the CDR3 DNA reads TGTGCCAGCAGTTTGCCCGGGGAAAAACTGTTTTTT.

The chain combines TRBV4-3 with TRBJ1-2, with 7 nucleotides matching TRBD1. CDR1 is LGHNA and CDR2 is YSLEER in the germline V gene. After removal of 1 base from V and 3 bases from J, the junction contained 2 bases not matched to a gene. CDR3 size: 14 residues. CDR3 loop: CASSQGGTDYGYTF. CDR3 nucleotides: TGCGCCAGCAGCCAAGGTGGGACAGACTATGGCTACACCTTC.

The rearrangement uses TRBV2 and TRBJ2-2; TRBD1 aligns across 12 bases. CDR3 length equals 17 residues. The J segment lost 7 bases and the V segment lost 3 bases, leaving 9 bases of the junction unmatched. Germline V gene sequence: CDR1 SNHLY, CDR2 FYNNEI. The CDR3 here is CASSDSGTGGMIGELFF. Written as DNA, the CDR3 is TGTGCCAGCAGTGATTCTGGGACAGGGGGCATGATCGGGGAGCTGTTTTTT. Full variable domain (remainder filled in from reference TRBV2 and TRBJ2-2): EPEVTQTPSHQVTQMGQEVILRCVPISNHLYFYWYRQILGQKVEFLVSFYNNEISEKSEIFDDQFSVERPDGSNFTLKIRSTKLEDSAMYFCASSDSGTGGMIGELFFGEGSRLTVL.

V usage is TRBV7-3 and J usage is TRBJ2-5, with a possible D match to TRBD2 (5 bases). The CDR3 spans 15 residues. Trimming left V 3 bases short and J 2 bases short, with 13 bases between. CDR1 and CDR2 from the germline V gene are SGHTA and FQGTGA. The CDR3, as DNA: TGTGCCAGCAGCTTGTCCGGGATTCCTCAAGAGACCCAGTACTTC. This sequence encodes CASSLSGIPQETQYF.